A selection of T cell receptor beta chains follows, all from one sample in a study of shared clonotypes between healthy human individuals. Profiled with immunoSEQ multiplex PCR; TCRdb holds only in-frame clones, not every one. The data contain 450,000 to 500,000 clones, around 78% of them seen just once; the ten biggest clones take up 10% to 15%. Sequencing used PBMCs. These receptors were taken from a middle-aged woman in good health. Some clones in this sample may be carry-over from other donors' samples. The CDR3 runs from the conserved cysteine through the conserved F or W. Fields, in order: J gene, clone size, D gene, V gene, CDR3 protein, CDR3 DNA. The D gene is left open where the match is weak. A row's size may be missing; if present it is once, few, many or a size class.

>TRBJ1-5|few|TRBD1|TRBV10-1
CASLGQFRHNQPQHF
TGCGCCAGCTTGGGACAGTTTCGGCACAATCAGCCCCAGCATTTT
>TRBJ1-4|.|.|TRBV7-8
CASSPLRGSGEKLFF
TGTGCCAGCAGCCCCCTGAGGGGGTCCGGTGAAAAACTGTTTTTT
>TRBJ2-1|.|.|TRBV7-9
CASSQEARSYNEQFF
TGTGCCAGCAGCCAAGAGGCACGATCCTACAATGAGCAGTTCTTC
>TRBJ2-6|.|.|TRBV28
CASSSPGVSGANVLTF
TGTGCCAGCAGTTCCCCCGGTGTCTCTGGGGCCAACGTCCTGACTTTC
>TRBJ1-6|.|.|TRBV30
CAWSSKGSGNSPLHF
TGTGCCTGGAGTTCGAAGGGATCTGGTAATTCACCCCTCCACTTT
>TRBJ1-1|few|.|TRBV6-1
CASSEAGNTEAFF
TGTGCCAGCAGTGAAGCAGGGAACACTGAAGCTTTCTTT
>TRBJ2-1|.|TRBD2|TRBV4-3
CASSQEREWGEQFF
TGCGCCAGCAGCCAGGAGCGGGAGTGGGGTGAGCAGTTCTTC
>TRBJ2-1|many|TRBD2|TRBV6-1
CASSEAGLEPYNEQFF
TGTGCCAGCAGTGAGGCGGGACTAGAACCCTACAATGAGCAGTTCTTC
>TRBJ1-5|.|.|TRBV9
CASSVAGGPNQPQHF
TGTGCCAGCAGCGTAGCCGGGGGGCCCAATCAGCCCCAGCATTTT
>TRBJ2-7|.|TRBD2|TRBV7-3
CASSSRTSGSYEQYF
TGTGCCAGCAGCTCCCGGACTAGCGGGAGCTACGAGCAGTACTTC
>TRBJ2-2|.|.|TRBV5-4
CASSFGTYTGELFF
TGTGCCAGCAGCTTTGGCACCTACACCGGGGAGCTGTTTTTT
>TRBJ2-2|once|TRBD2|TRBV10-2
CASSDPGLAGVKGTGELFF
TGCGCCAGCAGTGACCCGGGACTAGCGGGAGTGAAGGGGACCGGGGAGCTGTTTTTT
>TRBJ2-5|many|.|TRBV28
CASSVSVGEWGETQYF
TGTGCCAGCAGTGTCAGTGTGGGGGAGTGGGGGGAGACCCAGTACTTC
>TRBJ2-3|few|.|TRBV28
CASSFRTLATQYF
TGTGCCAGCAGTTTCCGTACTCTAGCTACGCAGTATTTT
>TRBJ2-5|few|TRBD2|TRBV5-1
CASSPGDTSGVLETQYF
TGCGCCAGCAGCCCGGGCGATACTAGCGGGGTATTAGAGACCCAGTACTTC
>TRBJ1-1|.|.|TRBV5-1
CASSQQGNTEAFF
TGCGCCAGCAGCCAACAAGGGAACACTGAAGCTTTCTTT
>TRBJ1-4|few|TRBD1|TRBV19
CARPLVGTGESIWDEKLFF
TGTGCCAGACCCTTAGTAGGGACAGGGGAAAGCATTTGGGATGAAAAACTGTTTTTT
>TRBJ2-3|.|.|TRBV18
CASSPQAERSTDTQYF
TGTGCCAGCTCACCCCAGGCGGAAAGAAGCACAGATACGCAGTATTTT
>TRBJ2-4|.|.|TRBV7-2
CASSLALGQNIQYF
TGTGCCAGCAGCTTAGCGCTAGGCCAGAACATTCAGTACTTC
>TRBJ2-5|.|.|TRBV6-1
CASSERWGQETQYF
TGTGCCAGCAGTGAGCGCTGGGGGCAAGAGACCCAGTACTTC
>TRBJ2-5|few|.|TRBV4-3
CASSQDPWGPKETQYF
TGCGCCAGCAGCCAAGACCCTTGGGGACCTAAGGAGACCCAGTACTTC
>TRBJ1-2|.|TRBD1|TRBV25-1
CASSGDSVTYGYTF
TGTGCCAGCAGTGGGGACAGCGTGACGTATGGCTACACCTTC
>TRBJ2-7|.|TRBD2|TRBV28
CASTVAGGPHSEQYF
TGTGCCAGCACCGTAGCGGGAGGGCCCCACTCCGAGCAGTACTTC
>TRBJ1-3|.|.|TRBV18
CASSPGGDEGNTIYF
TGTGCCAGCTCACCAGGAGGGGATGAGGGAAACACCATATATTTT
>TRBJ2-5|.|TRBD1|TRBV28
CASSPDRGVGETQYF
TGTGCCAGCAGCCCGGACAGGGGGGTAGGGGAGACCCAGTACTTC
>TRBJ2-2|.|.|TRBV7-2
CASSLDDSFTGELFF
TGTGCCAGCAGCTTAGACGATAGCTTCACCGGGGAGCTGTTTTTT
>TRBJ2-7|.|TRBD1|TRBV4-1
CASSQDWTGSYEQYF
TGCGCCAGCAGCCAAGACTGGACAGGGTCCTACGAGCAGTACTTC
>TRBJ2-5|.|.|TRBV18
CASSVIGRGERYF
TGTGCCAGCTCAGTAATAGGTCGGGGTGAGCGGTACTTC
>TRBJ2-2|.|TRBD1|TRBV7-7
CASSPGQGAGELFF
TGTGCCAGCAGCCCGGGACAGGGTGCCGGGGAGCTGTTTTTT
>TRBJ2-2|.|.|TRBV5-1
CASSVGGELFF
TGCGCCAGCAGCGTCGGCGGGGAGCTGTTTTTT
>TRBJ2-5|.|.|TRBV4-1
CASSHQGRIGQETQYF
TGCGCCAGCAGCCACCAGGGCCGTATAGGACAAGAGACCCAGTACTTC
>TRBJ1-1|.|.|TRBV6-6
CASSLGQYNTEAFF
TGTGCCAGCAGTTTAGGACAGTATAACACTGAAGCTTTCTTT
>TRBJ1-5|.|TRBD1|TRBV18
CASSRNRTGINQPQHF
TGTGCCAGCTCACGGAACCGGACAGGGATCAATCAGCCCCAGCATTTT
>TRBJ2-1|.|.|TRBV21-1
CASAPYTGGGSYNEQFF
TGTGCCAGCGCGCCTTATACAGGGGGCGGCTCCTACAATGAGCAGTTCTTC
>TRBJ2-1|.|TRBD2|TRBV30
CAWMIGTNYNEQFF
TGTGCCTGGATGATAGGGACTAACTACAATGAGCAGTTCTTC
>TRBJ1-1|.|.|TRBV29-1
CSVGSANTEAFF
TGCAGCGTTGGATCCGCGAACACTGAAGCTTTCTTT
>TRBJ2-1|.|.|TRBV4-3
CASSQDPQRGWGVNEQFF
TGCGCCAGCAGCCAAGACCCCCAGCGCGGGTGGGGGGTGAATGAGCAGTTCTTC
>TRBJ2-5|.|.|TRBV2
CAGTSLQETQYF
TGTGCCGGAACATCTCTGCAAGAGACCCAGTACTTC
>TRBJ1-5|once|TRBD1|TRBV28
CASRYGQGFNQPQHF
TGTGCCAGCAGATATGGACAGGGGTTCAATCAGCCCCAGCATTTT
>TRBJ1-1|once|.|TRBV6-4
CASSPGNWGSTEAFF
TGTGCCAGCAGCCCCGGGAATTGGGGCAGCACTGAAGCTTTCTTT
>TRBJ2-1|.|TRBD2|TRBV5-8
CASIPGLAVTNEQFF
TGTGCCAGCATCCCGGGACTAGCCGTAACCAATGAGCAGTTCTTC
>TRBJ2-7|many|.|TRBV20-1
CSAGGPLEQYF
TGCAGTGCTGGGGGTCCCCTGGAGCAGTACTTC
>TRBJ2-3|.|.|TRBV4-3
CASSRNLADTQYF
TGCGCCAGCAGCCGTAATCTAGCAGATACGCAGTATTTT
>TRBJ2-1|.|TRBD2|TRBV4-1
CASSQDWASGRNEQFF
TGCGCCAGCAGCCAAGATTGGGCTAGCGGGAGGAATGAGCAGTTCTTC
>TRBJ1-1|.|TRBD1|TRBV19
CASSNQGDTEAFF
TGTGCCAGTAGCAACCAGGGGGACACTGAAGCTTTCTTT
>TRBJ2-1|.|TRBD2|TRBV6-1
CASSEAPNPLAGGIRDEQFF
TGTGCCAGCAGTGAAGCACCAAACCCTCTAGCGGGAGGGATTAGGGATGAGCAGTTCTTC
>TRBJ2-2|.|TRBD2|TRBV30
CAWHRDSGRYAGELFF
TGTGCCTGGCATAGAGATAGCGGGAGATACGCCGGGGAGCTGTTTTTT
>TRBJ2-7|.|TRBD1|TRBV2
CASSRDRDYEQYF
TGTGCCAGCAGCCGGGACAGAGACTACGAGCAGTACTTC
>TRBJ1-6|.|.|TRBV5-6
CASSHLDRDNSPLHF
TGTGCCAGCAGTCACCTGGACAGAGATAATTCACCCCTCCACTTT
>TRBJ1-1|.|TRBD1|TRBV7-9
CASSLRDRGRRNTEAFF
TGTGCCAGCAGCTTGAGGGACAGGGGAAGGAGGAACACTGAAGCTTTCTTT
>TRBJ2-5|.|.|TRBV7-8
CASSPDRYQETQYF
TGTGCCAGCAGCCCAGACAGATACCAAGAGACCCAGTACTTC